This entry concerns a single T cell receptor beta chain. This record comes from a study of blood T cell repertoires in COVID-19. Overall study context: The origin of the acute and convalescent COVID-19 samples was the United States, Italy and Spain. PBMCs, B-cell-depleted T cells, or T cells were the source of the cDNA or gDNA that made up the material.

In the source study's methods: Scientists estimated how many nucleated cells there were by amplifying reference gene primers. The protocol was immunoSEQ multiplex PCR, while the TCRdb copy is restricted to in-frame clones and leaves out a portion. V and J calls and clone size are given by that table; D and trimming were obtained from the DNA. Among tens of thousands of clones listed, roughly four fifths were seen once. Germline assignment: CDR1 DFQATT and CDR2 SNEGSKA (reference sequence). The CDR3 sequence is 11 residues long. Trimming removed 2 bases from V and 11 bases from J, with 12 bases in between.

The V gene is TRBV20-1, the J gene TRBJ1-1; a weak D match, TRBD1 (5 bases). This TCR was sampled from an elderly woman with COVID-19, enrolled during active disease. Sequencing input: peripheral blood. The CDR3 loop reads CSARRTGVAFF. CDR3 DNA sequence: TGCAGTGCTAGACGAACGGGGGTGGCTTTCTTT.